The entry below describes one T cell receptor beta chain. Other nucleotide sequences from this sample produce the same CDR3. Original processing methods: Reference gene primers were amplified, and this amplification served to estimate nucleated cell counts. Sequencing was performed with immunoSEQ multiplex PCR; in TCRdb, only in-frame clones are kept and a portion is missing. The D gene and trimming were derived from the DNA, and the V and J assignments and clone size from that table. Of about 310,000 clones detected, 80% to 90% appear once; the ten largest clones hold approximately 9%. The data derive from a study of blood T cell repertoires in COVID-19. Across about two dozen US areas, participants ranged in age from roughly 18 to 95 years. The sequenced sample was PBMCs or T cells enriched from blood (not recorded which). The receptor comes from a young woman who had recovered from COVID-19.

Written as DNA, the CDR3 is TGTGCCACCAGCAGGGACAGGAGGAACACTGAAGCTTTCTTT. Its translation is CATSRDRRNTEAFF. This chain links TRBV15 with TRBJ1-1; 7 nucleotides agree with TRBD1. Germline V gene data show CDR1 as LNHNV and CDR2 as YYDKDF (reference sequence). This CDR3 is built from 14 residues. V trimming: 3 bases; J trimming: 1 base; junction bases outside the gene matches: 2.